The sequence of this T cell receptor (beta chain) was determined in a study of blood T cell repertoires in COVID-19. Study-level information: Donors in the United States, Italy and Spain gave samples during acute or convalescent COVID-19. The cDNA or gDNA used as material had been derived from T cells, B-cell-depleted T cells, or PBMCs.

Per the original data handling: Estimation of nucleated cell counts was performed using reference gene primer amplification. Libraries were prepared by immunoSEQ multiplex PCR; TCRdb keeps only in-frame clonotypes and omits some of them. V and J calls and clone size are those listed in that table; D and trimming were worked out from the DNA. This table holds 81,000 or so clones, roughly 92% found once. Trimming took 4 bases from V and 0 from J; bases not matched to a gene: 7. Per germline, CDR1 SGHKS and CDR2 YYEKEE (reference sequence). This CDR3 has 17 amino acids. The gene calls are TRBV5-5 and TRBJ1-1, with 12 bases matching TRBD1. The specimen was peripheral blood. The receptor's source is a woman aged 55-70 years with active COVID-19. CDR3 nucleotide sequence: TGTGCCAGCAGCATCGGGACAGGGGGCGGGGTGAACACTGAAGCTTTCTTT. Protein product: CASSIGTGGGVNTEAFF.